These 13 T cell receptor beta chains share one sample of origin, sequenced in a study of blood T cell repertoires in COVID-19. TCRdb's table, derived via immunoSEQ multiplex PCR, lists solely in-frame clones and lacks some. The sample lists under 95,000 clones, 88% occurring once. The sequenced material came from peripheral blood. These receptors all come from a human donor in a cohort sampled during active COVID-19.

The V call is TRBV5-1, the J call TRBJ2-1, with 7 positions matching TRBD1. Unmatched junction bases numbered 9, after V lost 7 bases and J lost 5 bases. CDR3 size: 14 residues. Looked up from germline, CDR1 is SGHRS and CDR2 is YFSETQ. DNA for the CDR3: TGCGCCAGCCGACTCCAGACAGGGAACAATGAGCAGTTCTTC. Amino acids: CASRLQTGNNEQFF.

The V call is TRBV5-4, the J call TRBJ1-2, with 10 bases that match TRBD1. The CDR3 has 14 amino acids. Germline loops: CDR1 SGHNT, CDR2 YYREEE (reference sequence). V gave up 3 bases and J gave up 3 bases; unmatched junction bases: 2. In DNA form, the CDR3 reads TGTGCCAGCAGCTGGGACAGGGGAGACTATGGCTACACCTTC. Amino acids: CASSWDRGDYGYTF.

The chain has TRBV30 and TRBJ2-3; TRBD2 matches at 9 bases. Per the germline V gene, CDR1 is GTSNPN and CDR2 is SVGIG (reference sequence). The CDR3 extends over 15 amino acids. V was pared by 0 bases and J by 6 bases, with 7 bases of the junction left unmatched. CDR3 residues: CAWSVGSGGADTQYF. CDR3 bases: TGTGCCTGGAGTGTGGGTAGCGGGGGCGCGGATACGCAGTATTTT. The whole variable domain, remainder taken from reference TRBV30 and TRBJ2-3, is SQTIHQWPATLVQPVGSPLSLECTVEGTSNPNLYWYRQAAGRGLQLLFYSVGIGQISSEVPQNLSASRPQDRQFILSSKKLLLSDSGFYLCAWSVGSGGADTQYFGPGTRLTVL.

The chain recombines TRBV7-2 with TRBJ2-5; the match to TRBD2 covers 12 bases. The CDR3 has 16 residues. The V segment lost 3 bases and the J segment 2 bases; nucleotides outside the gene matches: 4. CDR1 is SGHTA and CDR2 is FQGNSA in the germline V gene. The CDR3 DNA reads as TGTGCCAGCAGCTTGACTAGCGGGGGAGGGCAAGAGACCCAGTACTTC. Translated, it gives CASSLTSGGGQETQYF. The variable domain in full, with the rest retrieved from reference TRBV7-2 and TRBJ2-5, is GAGVSQSPSNKVTEKGKDVELRCDPISGHTALYWYRQSLGQGLEFLIYFQGNSAPDKSGLPSDRFSAERTGGSVSTLTIQRTQQEDSAVYLCASSLTSGGGQETQYFGPGTRLLVL.

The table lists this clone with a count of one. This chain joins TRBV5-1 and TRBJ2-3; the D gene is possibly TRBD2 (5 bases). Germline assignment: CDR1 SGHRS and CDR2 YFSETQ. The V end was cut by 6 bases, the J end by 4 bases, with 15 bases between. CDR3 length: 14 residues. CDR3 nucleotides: TGCGCCAGCACCAGAGGGAGCGTCGCAGATACGCAGTATTTT. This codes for CASTRGSVADTQYF.

The CDR3 reads CASSYSSGGINEQFF. Here the CDR3 DNA reads TGTGCCAGCAGTTATAGTAGCGGGGGTATTAATGAGCAGTTCTTC. J is TRBJ2-1 and V is TRBV6-6; 9 bases align to TRBD2. Germline V CDR1 and CDR2: MNHNY, SVGAGI (reference sequence). Trimming cost V 3 bases and J 7 bases; bases outside gene matches: 7. This CDR3 comprises 15 residues.

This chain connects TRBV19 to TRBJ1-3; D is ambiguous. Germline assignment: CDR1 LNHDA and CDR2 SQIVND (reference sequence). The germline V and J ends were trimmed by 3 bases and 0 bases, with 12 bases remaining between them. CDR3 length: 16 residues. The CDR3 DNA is TGTGCCAGTAGTATGGACGGGAGGGTCTCTGGAAACACCATATATTTT. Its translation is CASSMDGRVSGNTIYF.

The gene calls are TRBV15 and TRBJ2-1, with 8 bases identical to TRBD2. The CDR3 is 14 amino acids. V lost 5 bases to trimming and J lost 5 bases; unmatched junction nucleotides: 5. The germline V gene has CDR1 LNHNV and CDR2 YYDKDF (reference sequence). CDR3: CATSETGGHNEQFF. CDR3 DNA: TGTGCCACCAGCGAAACGGGAGGGCACAATGAGCAGTTCTTC.

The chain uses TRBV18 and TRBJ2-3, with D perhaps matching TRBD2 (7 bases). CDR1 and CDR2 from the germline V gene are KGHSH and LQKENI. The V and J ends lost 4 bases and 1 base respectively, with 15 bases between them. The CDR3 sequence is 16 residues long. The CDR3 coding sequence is TGTGCCAGCTCACGAGGGGGGGCTTCTGGCACAGATACGCAGTATTTT. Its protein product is CASSRGGASGTDTQYF.

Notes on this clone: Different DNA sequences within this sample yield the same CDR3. CDR3 loop: CASSIGLAGTYEQYF. The CDR3 DNA reads as TGTGCCAGTAGTATCGGACTAGCGGGCACGTACGAGCAGTACTTC. The chain couples TRBV19 to TRBJ2-7; 11 nucleotides agree with TRBD2. From germline, CDR1 is LNHDA and CDR2 SQIVND (reference sequence). V shed 3 bases and J 4 bases; nucleotides not matched to a gene: 5. CDR3 length: 15 residues.

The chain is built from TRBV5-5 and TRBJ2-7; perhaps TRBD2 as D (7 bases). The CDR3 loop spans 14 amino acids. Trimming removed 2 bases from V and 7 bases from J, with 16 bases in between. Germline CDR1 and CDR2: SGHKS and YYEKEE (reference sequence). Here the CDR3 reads CASSFGAGAGEQYF. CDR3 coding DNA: TGTGCCAGCAGCTTCGGTGCGGGGGCGGGGGAGCAGTACTTC.

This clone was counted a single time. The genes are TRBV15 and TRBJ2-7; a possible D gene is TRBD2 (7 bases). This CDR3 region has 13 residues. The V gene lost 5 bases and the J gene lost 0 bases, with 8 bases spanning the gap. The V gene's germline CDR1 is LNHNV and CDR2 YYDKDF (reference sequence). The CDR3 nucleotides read TGTGCCACCAGCGGGGGGGCCTCCTACGAGCAGTACTTC. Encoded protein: CATSGGASYEQYF.

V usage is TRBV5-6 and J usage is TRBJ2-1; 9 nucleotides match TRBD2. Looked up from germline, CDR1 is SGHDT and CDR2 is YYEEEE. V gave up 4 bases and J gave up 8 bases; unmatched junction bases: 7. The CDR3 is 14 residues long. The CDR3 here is CASSAVSGGHEQFF. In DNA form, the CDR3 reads TGTGCCAGCAGCGCGGTTAGCGGGGGACATGAGCAGTTCTTC.